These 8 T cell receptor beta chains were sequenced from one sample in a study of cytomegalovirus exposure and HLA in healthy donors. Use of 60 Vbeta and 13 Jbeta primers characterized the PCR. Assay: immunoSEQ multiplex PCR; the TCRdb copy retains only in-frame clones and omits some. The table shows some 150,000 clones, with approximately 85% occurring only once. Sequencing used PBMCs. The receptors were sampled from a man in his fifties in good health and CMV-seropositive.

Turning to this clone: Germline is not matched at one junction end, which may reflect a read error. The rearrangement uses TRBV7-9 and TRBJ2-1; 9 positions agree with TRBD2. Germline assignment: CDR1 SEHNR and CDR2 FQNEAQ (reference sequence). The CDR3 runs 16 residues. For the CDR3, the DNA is TGTTCCAGCAGTTTCAGACTAGCGGAGAGCCACAATGAGCAGTTCTTC. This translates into CSSSFRLAESHNEQFF.

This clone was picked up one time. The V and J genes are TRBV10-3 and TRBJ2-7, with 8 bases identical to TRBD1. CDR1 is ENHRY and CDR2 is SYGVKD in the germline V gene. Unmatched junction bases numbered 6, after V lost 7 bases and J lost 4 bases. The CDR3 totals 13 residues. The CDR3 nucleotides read TGTGCCATCATGTTCGACAGGGGATACGAGCAGTACTTC. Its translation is CAIMFDRGYEQYF.

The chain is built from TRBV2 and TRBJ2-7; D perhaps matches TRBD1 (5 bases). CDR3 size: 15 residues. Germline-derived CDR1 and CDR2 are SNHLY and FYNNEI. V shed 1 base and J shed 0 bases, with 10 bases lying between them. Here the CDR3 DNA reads TGTGCCAGCAGTGAAGGCAGGGAAAACTCCTACGAGCAGTACTTC. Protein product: CASSEGRENSYEQYF.

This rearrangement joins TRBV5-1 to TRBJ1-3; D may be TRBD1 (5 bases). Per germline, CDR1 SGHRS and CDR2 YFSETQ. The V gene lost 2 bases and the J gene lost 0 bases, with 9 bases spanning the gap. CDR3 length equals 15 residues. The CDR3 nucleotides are TGCGCCAGCAGCTTCGGACAAGTCTCTGGAAACACCATATATTTT. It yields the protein CASSFGQVSGNTIYF.

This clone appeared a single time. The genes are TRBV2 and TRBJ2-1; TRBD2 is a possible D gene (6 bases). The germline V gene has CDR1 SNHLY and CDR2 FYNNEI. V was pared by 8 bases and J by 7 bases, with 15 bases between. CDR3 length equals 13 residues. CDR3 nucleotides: TGTGCCAGCCGACTAGACCCAGGGAATGAGCAGTTCTTC. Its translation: CASRLDPGNEQFF.

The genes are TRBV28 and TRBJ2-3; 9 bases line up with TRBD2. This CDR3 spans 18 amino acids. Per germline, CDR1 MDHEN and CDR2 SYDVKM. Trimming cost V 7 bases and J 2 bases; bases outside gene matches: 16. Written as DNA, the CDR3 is TGTGCCAGCACCCATAACGGATGGGGCGGGAGGGACACAGATACGCAGTATTTT. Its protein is CASTHNGWGGRDTDTQYF.

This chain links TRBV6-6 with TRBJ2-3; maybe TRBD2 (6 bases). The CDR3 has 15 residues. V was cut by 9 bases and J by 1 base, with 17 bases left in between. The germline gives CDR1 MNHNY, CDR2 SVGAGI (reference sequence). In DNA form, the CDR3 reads TGTGCCAGGGATTTAGCGGAGCCCGGCACAGATACGCAGTATTTT. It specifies CARDLAEPGTDTQYF.

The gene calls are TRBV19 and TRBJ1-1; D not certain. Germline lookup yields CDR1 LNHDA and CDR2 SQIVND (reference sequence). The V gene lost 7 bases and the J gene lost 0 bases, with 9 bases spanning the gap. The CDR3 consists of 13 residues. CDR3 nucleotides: TGTGCCAGTATTCCGGGAATGAACACTGAAGCTTTCTTT. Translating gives CASIPGMNTEAFF.